This T cell receptor (beta chain) appears in the sequencing data of a study of cytomegalovirus exposure and HLA in healthy donors. Findings and limits, study-wide: HLA allele associations emerged for some 16,000 TCR beta sequences in a later analysis, at 0.05 false discovery rate. Evidence from a later analysis indicated that most CMV-associated TCR beta chains looked HLA-restricted. In a later analysis, parvovirus B19, influenza, CMV and Epstein-Barr virus appeared linked to several top co-occurrence clusters.

Notes on this clone: Antigen specificity is unknown.

In the PCR, 60 Vbeta and 13 Jbeta primers were used. The table came from immunoSEQ multiplex PCR; TCRdb's copy has only in-frame clones and leaves some out. The profile shows about 210,000 clones, roughly 85% of them singletons. The CDR3 consists of 15 residues. CDR1 is SGHVS, CDR2 FQNEAQ, per germline. Trimming at V came to 7 bases and at J to 5 bases, leaving 9 bases not matched to a gene. Although they were nominally healthy when sampled, donors likely had unrecorded immune exposures. The receptor's source is a girl aged 2-10 years in good health and CMV-seronegative. The rearrangement links TRBV7-8 to TRBJ2-5, with 11 positions matching TRBD2. The sequencing input was PBMCs. CDR3 loop: CASTILAGVFETQYF. CDR3 bases: TGTGCCAGCACGATACTAGCGGGGGTCTTTGAGACCCAGTACTTC.